This T cell receptor beta chain was identified in a study of T cells in Graves' hyperthyroidism and ophthalmopathy. This clonotype was seen only a few times. Patients were excluded for uncontrolled infection, other autoimmune disease, pregnancy or lactation. The CDR3 extends over 13 amino acids. Unmatched junction bases numbered 7, after V lost 6 bases and J lost 3 bases. Germline loops: CDR1 SQVTM, CDR2 ANQGSEA. Amplification of TCR beta CDR3 regions used RNA as the template. A first-round RT-PCR of the TCR CDR3 used the HTBI primer set. MiXCR, run by TCRdb on the multiplex PCR reads, gives a single entry per CDR3 protein. The sample shows 450,000 to 500,000 distinct CDR3 sequences, around a fifth of them seen only once.

This TCR derives from a woman in her 70s with Graves' ophthalmopathy. The sample was blood. V and J are TRBV29-1 and TRBJ2-7, with 8 bases identical to TRBD2. Written as DNA, the CDR3 is TGCAGCGTGAGTCCCGGGACTAGCTACGAGCAGTACTTC. Translating it yields CSVSPGTSYEQYF.